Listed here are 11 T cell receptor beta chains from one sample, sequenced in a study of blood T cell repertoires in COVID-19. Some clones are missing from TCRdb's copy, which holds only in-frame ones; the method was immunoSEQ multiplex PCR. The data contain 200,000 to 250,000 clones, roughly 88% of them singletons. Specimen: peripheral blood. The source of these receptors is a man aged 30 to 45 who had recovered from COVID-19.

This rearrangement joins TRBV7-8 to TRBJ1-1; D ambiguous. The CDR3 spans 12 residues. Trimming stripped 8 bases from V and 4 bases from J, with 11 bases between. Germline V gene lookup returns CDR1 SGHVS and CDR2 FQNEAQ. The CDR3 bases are TGTGCCAGCCGGAGGCAGCTCACTGAAGCTTTCTTT. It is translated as CASRRQLTEAFF.

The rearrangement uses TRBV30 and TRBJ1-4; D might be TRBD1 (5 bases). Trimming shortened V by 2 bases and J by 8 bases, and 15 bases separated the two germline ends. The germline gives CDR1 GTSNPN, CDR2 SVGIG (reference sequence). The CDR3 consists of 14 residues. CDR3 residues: CAWSFQGGREKLFF. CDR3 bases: TGTGCCTGGAGTTTCCAGGGTGGAAGGGAAAAACTGTTTTTT. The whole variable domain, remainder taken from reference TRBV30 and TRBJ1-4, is SQTIHQWPATLVQPVGSPLSLECTVEGTSNPNLYWYRQAAGRGLQLLFYSVGIGQISSEVPQNLSASRPQDRQFILSSKKLLLSDSGFYLCAWSFQGGREKLFFGSGTQLSVL.

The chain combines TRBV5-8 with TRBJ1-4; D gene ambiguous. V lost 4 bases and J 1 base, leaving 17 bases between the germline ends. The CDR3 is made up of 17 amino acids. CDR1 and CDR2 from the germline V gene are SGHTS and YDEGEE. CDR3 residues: CASSRLQHRQTNEKLFF. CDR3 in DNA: TGTGCCAGCAGCCGATTACAGCACCGGCAAACTAATGAAAAACTGTTTTTT.

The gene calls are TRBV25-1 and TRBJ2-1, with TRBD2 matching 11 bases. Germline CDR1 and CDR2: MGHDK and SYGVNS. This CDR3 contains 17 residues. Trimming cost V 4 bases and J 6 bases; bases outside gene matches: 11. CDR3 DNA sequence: TGTGCCAGCAGTGGGTTTGGAGGGACTAGCGGACTCAATGAGCAGTTCTTC. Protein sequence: CASSGFGGTSGLNEQFF.

DNA for the CDR3: TGTGCCAGCAACGACTATCTACAGGGGACTGAGCAGTTCTTC. This codes for CASNDYLQGTEQFF. The V gene is TRBV7-9, the J gene TRBJ2-1; 7 bases map to TRBD1. The germline V gene has CDR1 SEHNR and CDR2 FQNEAQ (reference sequence). There are 14 residues in the CDR3. Trimming removed 7 bases from V and 9 bases from J; junction bases left unmatched: 12.

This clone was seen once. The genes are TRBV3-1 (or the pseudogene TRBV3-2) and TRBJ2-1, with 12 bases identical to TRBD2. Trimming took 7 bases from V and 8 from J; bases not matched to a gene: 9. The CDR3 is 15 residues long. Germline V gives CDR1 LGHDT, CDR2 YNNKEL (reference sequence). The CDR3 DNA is TGTGCCAGCACCTCTAGCGGGGGGGCCGGAGATGAGCAGTTCTTC. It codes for CASTSSGGAGDEQFF.

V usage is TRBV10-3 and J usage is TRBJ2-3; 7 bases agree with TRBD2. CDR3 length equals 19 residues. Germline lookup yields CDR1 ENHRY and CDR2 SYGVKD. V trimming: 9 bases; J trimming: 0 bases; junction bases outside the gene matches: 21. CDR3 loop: CAMRAGVVGLPSSTDTQYF. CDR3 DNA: TGTGCCATGCGAGCTGGGGTCGTGGGACTACCATCTAGCACAGATACGCAGTATTTT.

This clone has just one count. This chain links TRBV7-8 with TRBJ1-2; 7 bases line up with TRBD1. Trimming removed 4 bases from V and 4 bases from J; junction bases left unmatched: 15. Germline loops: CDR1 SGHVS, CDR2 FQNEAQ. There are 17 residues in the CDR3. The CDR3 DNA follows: TGTGCCAGCAGCTCAGATAACCCCGGGACAGCAGTCTATGGCTACACCTTC. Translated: CASSSDNPGTAVYGYTF.

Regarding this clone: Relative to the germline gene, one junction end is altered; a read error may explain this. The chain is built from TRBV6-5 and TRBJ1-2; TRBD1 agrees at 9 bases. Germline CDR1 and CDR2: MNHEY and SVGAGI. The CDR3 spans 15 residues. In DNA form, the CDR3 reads TGTGCCAGCAGTTACTCTTTTTCGGGGACAGGGTTGGACCCCTTC. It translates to CASSYSFSGTGLDPF.

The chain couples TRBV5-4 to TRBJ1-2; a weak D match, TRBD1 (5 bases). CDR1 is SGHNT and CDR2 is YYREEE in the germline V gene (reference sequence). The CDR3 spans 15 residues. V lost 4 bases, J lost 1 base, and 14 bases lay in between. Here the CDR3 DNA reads TGTGCCAGCAGCCTTCTAGGGACTCATAACTATGGCTACACCTTC. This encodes CASSLLGTHNYGYTF.

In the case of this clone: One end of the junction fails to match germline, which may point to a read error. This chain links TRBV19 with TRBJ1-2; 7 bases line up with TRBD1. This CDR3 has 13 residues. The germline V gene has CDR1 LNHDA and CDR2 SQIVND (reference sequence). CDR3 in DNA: TGTGCCAGTAGTACGGGGGCCCAGACAGGGAATGCCTTC. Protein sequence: CASSTGAQTGNAF.